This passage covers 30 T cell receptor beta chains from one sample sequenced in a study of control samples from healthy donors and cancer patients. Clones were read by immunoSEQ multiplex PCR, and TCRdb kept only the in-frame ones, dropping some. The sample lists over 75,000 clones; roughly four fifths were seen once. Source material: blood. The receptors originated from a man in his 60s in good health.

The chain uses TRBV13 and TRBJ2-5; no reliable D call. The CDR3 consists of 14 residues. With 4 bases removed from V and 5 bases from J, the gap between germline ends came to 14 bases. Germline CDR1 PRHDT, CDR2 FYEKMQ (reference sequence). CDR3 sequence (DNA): TGTGCCAGCAGCTCCGCCCCGCGCGAGGAGACCCAGTACTTC. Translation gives CASSSAPREETQYF.

The CDR3 DNA follows: TGTGCCAGTAGTATCCGACCGGACAGGACATATAATTCACCCCTCCACTTT. Translated: CASSIRPDRTYNSPLHF. V is TRBV19 and J is TRBJ1-6; TRBD1 agrees at 7 bases. V lost 3 bases and J lost 4; bases outside the gene matches: 9. Looked up from germline, CDR1 is LNHDA and CDR2 is SQIVND (reference sequence). This CDR3 comprises 17 residues.

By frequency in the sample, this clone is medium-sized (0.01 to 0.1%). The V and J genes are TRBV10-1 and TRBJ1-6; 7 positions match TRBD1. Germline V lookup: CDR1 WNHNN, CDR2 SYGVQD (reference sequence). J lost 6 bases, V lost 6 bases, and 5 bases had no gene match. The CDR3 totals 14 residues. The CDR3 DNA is TGCGCCAGCAGCCTACAGGGGAGTAATTCACCCCTCCACTTT. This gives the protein CASSLQGSNSPLHF.

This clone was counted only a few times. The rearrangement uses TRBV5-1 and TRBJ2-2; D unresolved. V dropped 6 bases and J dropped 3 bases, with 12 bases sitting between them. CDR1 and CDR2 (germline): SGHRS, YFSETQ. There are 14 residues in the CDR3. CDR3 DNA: TGCGCCAGCACCACCGACACGTACACCGGGGAGCTGTTTTTT. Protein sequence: CASTTDTYTGELFF.

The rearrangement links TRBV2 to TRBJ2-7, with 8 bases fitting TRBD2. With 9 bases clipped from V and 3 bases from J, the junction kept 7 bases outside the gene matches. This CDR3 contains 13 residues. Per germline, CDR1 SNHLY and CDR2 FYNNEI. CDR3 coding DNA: TGTGCCAGTAAAGAAAGCGGGGGCTACGAGCAGTACTTC. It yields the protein CASKESGGYEQYF.

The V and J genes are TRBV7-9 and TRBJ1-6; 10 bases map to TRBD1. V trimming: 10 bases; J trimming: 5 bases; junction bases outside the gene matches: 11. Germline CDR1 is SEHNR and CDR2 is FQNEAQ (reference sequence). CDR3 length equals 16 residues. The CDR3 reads CATPRDRGVNNSPLHF. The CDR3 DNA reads TGTGCCACCCCACGGGACAGGGGCGTTAATAATTCACCCCTCCACTTT.

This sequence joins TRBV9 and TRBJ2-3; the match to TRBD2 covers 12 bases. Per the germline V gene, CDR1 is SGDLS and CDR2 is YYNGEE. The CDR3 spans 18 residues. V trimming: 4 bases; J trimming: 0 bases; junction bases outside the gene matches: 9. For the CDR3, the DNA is TGTGCCAGCAGCTCGCTAGCGGGGGGGCTAACTAGCACAGATACGCAGTATTTT. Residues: CASSSLAGGLTSTDTQYF.

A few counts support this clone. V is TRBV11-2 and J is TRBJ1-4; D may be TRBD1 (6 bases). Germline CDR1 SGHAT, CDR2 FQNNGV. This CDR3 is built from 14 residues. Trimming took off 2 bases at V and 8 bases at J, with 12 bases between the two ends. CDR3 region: CASSLQQGREKLFF. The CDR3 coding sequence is TGTGCCAGCAGCTTACAACAGGGACGAGAAAAACTGTTTTTT.

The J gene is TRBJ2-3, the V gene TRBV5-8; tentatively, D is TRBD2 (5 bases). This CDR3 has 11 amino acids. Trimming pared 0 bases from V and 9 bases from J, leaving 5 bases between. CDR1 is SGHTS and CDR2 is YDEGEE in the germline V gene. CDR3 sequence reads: CASSLAGTQYF. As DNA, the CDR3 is TGTGCCAGCAGCTTGGCGGGAACGCAGTATTTT.

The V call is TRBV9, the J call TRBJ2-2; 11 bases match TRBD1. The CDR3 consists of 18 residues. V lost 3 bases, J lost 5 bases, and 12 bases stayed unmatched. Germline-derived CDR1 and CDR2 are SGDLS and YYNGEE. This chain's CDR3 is CASSAALRGTGGTGELFF. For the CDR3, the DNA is TGTGCCAGCAGCGCCGCGCTGAGGGGGACAGGGGGAACCGGGGAGCTGTTTTTT.

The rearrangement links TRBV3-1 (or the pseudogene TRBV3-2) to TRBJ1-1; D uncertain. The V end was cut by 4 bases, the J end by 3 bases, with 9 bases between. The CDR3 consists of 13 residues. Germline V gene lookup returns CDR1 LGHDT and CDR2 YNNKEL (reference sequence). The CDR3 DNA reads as TGTGCCAGCAGCCTCTCGGCGGACACTGAAGCTTTCTTT. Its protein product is CASSLSADTEAFF.

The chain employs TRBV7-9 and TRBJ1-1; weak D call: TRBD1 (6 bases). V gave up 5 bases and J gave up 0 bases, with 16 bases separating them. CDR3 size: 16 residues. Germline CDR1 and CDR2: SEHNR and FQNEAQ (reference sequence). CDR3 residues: CASSQDGTSMNTEAFF. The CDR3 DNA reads TGTGCCAGCAGCCAAGACGGGACAAGCATGAACACTGAAGCTTTCTTT.

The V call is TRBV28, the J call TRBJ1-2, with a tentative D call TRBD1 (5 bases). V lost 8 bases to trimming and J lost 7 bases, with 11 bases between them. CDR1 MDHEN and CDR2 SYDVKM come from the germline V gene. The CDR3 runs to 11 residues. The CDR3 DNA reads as TGTGCCAGCGCTCCGGGGGGTGGCTACACCTTC. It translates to CASAPGGGYTF.

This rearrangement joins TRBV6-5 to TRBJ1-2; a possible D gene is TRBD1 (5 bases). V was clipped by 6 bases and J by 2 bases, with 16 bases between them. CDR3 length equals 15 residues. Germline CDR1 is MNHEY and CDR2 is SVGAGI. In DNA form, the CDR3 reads TGTGCCAGCAGGGGGGGGACGGGAGAAAACTATGGCTACACCTTC. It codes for CASRGGTGENYGYTF.

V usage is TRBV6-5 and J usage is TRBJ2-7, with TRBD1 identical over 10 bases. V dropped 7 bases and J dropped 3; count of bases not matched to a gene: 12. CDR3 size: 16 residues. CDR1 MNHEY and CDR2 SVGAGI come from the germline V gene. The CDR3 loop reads CASIYSDRGLGYEQYF. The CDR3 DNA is TGTGCCAGCATATACTCCGACAGGGGGCTTGGCTACGAGCAGTACTTC.

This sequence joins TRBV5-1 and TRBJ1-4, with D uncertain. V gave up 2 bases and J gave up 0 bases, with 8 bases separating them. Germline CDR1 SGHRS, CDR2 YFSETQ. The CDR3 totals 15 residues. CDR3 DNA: TGCGCCAGCAGCTTCGGTACAACAACTAATGAAAAACTGTTTTTT. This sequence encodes CASSFGTTTNEKLFF.

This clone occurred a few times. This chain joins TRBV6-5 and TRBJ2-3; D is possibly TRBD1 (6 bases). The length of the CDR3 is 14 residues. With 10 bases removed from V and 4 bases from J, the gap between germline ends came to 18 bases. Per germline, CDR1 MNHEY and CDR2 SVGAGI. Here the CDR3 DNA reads TGTGCCACCCAGGGGATTGCGCCGGCAGATACGCAGTATTTT. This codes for CATQGIAPADTQYF.

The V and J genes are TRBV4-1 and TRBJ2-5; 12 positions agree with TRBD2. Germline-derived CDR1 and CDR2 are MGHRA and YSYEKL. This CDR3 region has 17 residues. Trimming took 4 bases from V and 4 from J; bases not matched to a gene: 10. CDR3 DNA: TGCGCCAGCAGCCTCTCTAGACTAGCGGGGGTGCCAGAGACCCAGTACTTC. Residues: CASSLSRLAGVPETQYF.

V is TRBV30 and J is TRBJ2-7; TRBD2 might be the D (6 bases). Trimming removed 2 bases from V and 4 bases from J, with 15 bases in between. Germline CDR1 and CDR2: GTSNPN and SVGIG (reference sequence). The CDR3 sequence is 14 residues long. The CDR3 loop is CAWSTGTPDYEQYF. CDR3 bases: TGTGCCTGGAGTACCGGGACTCCAGATTACGAGCAGTACTTC.

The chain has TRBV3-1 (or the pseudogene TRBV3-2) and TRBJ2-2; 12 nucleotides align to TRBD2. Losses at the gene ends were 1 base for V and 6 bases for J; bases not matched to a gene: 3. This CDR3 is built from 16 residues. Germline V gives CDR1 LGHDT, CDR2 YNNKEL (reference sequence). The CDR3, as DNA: TGTGCCAGCAGCCAAGTGGCTAGCGGGAGGGCCGGGGAGCTGTTTTTT. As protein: CASSQVASGRAGELFF.

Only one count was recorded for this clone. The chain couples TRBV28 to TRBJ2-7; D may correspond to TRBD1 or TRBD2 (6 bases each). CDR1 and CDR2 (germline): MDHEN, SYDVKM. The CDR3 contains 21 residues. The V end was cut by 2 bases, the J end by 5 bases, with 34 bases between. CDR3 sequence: CASSLATYGGREVPPGDEQYF. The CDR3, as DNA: TGTGCCAGCAGTTTAGCAACTTATGGGGGCAGGGAGGTCCCTCCCGGGGACGAGCAGTACTTC.

CDR3 sequence reads: CASSVAGPGNTIYF. The CDR3 bases are TGTGCCAGCAGCGTAGCAGGGCCTGGAAACACCATATATTTT. This rearrangement joins TRBV9 to TRBJ1-3; the D gene is possibly TRBD1 (5 bases). V gave up 0 bases and J gave up 2 bases, with 6 bases separating them. The CDR3 consists of 14 residues. From germline, CDR1 is SGDLS and CDR2 YYNGEE.

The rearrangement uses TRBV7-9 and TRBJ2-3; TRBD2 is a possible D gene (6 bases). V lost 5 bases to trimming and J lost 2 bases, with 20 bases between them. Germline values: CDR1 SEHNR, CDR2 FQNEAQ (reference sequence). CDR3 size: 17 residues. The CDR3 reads CASSLHLLAGPTDTQYF. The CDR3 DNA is TGTGCCAGCAGCCTGCACCTCCTCGCGGGACCCACAGATACGCAGTATTTT.

The CDR3: CASSLAGGNQPQHF. The CDR3 coding sequence is TGTGCCAGCAGCTTGGCCGGAGGGAATCAGCCCCAGCATTTT. V gene TRBV5-6 combines with J gene TRBJ1-5; no reliable D call. The CDR3 is 14 amino acids. Trimming took off 0 bases at V and 4 bases at J, with 8 bases between the two ends. Germline V lookup: CDR1 SGHDT, CDR2 YYEEEE.

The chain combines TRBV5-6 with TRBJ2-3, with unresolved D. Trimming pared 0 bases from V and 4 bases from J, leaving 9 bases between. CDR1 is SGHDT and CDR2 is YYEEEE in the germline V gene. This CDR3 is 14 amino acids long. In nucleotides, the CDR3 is TGTGCCAGCAGCTTGGTTTATGGGCCAGATACGCAGTATTTT. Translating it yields CASSLVYGPDTQYF.

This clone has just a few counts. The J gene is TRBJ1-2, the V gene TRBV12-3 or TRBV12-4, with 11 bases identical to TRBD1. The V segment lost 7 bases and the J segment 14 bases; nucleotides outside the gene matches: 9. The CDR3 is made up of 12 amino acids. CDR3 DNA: TGTGCCAGCACCACGGACAGGGGGCTTCGGACCTTC. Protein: CASTTDRGLRTF.

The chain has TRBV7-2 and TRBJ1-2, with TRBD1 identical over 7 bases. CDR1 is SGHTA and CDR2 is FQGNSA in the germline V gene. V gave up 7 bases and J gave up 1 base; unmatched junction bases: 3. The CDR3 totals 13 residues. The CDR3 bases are TGTGCCAGCAAGACAGGGAATAACTATGGCTACACCTTC. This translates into CASKTGNNYGYTF.

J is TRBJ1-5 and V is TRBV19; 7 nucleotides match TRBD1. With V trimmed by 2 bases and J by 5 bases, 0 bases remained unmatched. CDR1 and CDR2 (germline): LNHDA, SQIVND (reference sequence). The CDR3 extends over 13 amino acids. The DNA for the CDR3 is TGTGCCAGTAGTATACAGGGGGATCAGCCCCAGCATTTT. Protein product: CASSIQGDQPQHF.

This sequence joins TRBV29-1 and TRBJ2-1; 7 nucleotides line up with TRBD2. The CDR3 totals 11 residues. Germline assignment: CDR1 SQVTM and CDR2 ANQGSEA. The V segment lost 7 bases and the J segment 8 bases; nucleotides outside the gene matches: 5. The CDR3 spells CSGDGGYEQFF. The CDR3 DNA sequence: TGCAGCGGTGACGGGGGGTATGAGCAGTTCTTC.

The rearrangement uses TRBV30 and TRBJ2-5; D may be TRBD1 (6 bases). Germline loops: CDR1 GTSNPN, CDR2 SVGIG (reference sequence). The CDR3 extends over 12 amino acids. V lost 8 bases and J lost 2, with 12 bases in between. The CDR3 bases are TGTGCCGGGACCAGGGGACAAGAGACCCAGTACTTC. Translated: CAGTRGQETQYF.